This T cell receptor (beta chain) was recovered during a study of cytomegalovirus exposure and HLA in healthy donors. Turning to the study itself: Genotyping showed 70% to 90% of over 350 donors falling in the Caucasian-associated ancestry cluster. General study points: Most sequenced TCRs were rare (though some public TCRs occurred in many donors). The authors confirmed in vitro that three CMV-associated chains were specific for CMV antigens.

Vbeta (60) and Jbeta (13) primers were used in the PCR. Produced via immunoSEQ multiplex PCR; TCRdb's table is partial and in-frame only. Across approximately 110,000 clones, the top ten clones capture around 2.7% of the sample. Germline V CDR1 and CDR2: MRHNA, SNTAGT. Trimming removed 2 bases from V and 5 bases from J, with 9 bases in between. This CDR3 region has 14 residues. Of note for this clone: Its antigen remains unidentified.

The chain is built from TRBV6-4 and TRBJ2-2, with a tentative D call TRBD2 (5 bases). This receptor was taken from a man younger than 45 in good health and CMV-seronegative. Specimen: PBMCs. The CDR3 DNA is TGTGCCAGCAGTGACCGGGGATTTACCGGGGAGCTGTTTTTT. Translated, it gives CASSDRGFTGELFF.